A single T cell receptor beta chain is shown here with its context. The V and J ends lost 11 bases and 4 bases respectively, with 13 bases between them. The CDR3 spans 12 residues. Per the authors' pipeline: Cell counts per sample came from amplifying reference gene primers. Using immunoSEQ multiplex PCR, the repertoire was profiled, and TCRdb retains in-frame clones only, with some absent. V and J calls and clone size are as listed in that table; D and trimming were resolved from the DNA. This repertoire shows around 260,000 clones, around 89% found once; its top ten account for less than 5%. The record originates from a study of blood T cell repertoires in COVID-19. Looking at the study overall: Sources were T cells, B-cell-depleted T cells, or PBMCs; the material itself was cDNA or gDNA.

V gene TRBV12-3 or TRBV12-4 combines with J gene TRBJ2-3, with TRBD2 as a possible D gene (6 bases). The TCR sequence derives from a man in his fifties or sixties who had recovered from COVID-19. The source material was peripheral blood. The DNA for the CDR3 is TGTGCCTCGGGGGATCACGCAGATACGCAGTATTTT. Amino acid sequence: CASGDHADTQYF.